The source of this TCR beta chain is a study of cytomegalovirus exposure and HLA in healthy donors. Produced via immunoSEQ multiplex PCR; TCRdb's table is partial and in-frame only. This table holds about 260,000 clones, 80% to 95% found once. The donors were part of the validation cohort, which consisted of under 150 subjects and was separate from the first cohort of about 650 subjects. A note on this clone: The antigen is unknown.

Overall study findings and caveats: Researchers catalogued some 160 TCR beta chains as cytomegalovirus-associated. Reports indicated that the classifier achieved high specificity and sensitivity in diagnosing cytomegalovirus status. It was found in a later analysis that first-cohort TCR clusters tended to co-occur in the 100 to 150 validation repertoires.

This clonotype was sampled from a woman between 25 and 40 years old in good health and CMV-seronegative. Sequenced sample: PBMCs.

The CDR3 DNA reads as TGTGCCAGCAGTCCGTCGCTGGGACAGAAGACCGAGCAGTACTTC. This sequence encodes CASSPSLGQKTEQYF. The chain employs TRBV28 and TRBJ2-7; 7 nucleotides agree with TRBD1. The CDR3 totals 15 residues. Per the germline V gene, CDR1 is MDHEN and CDR2 is SYDVKM. The trim removed 5 bases at V and 6 bases at J, leaving 13 bases unmatched.